This TCR beta chain came from a study of cytomegalovirus exposure and HLA in healthy donors. Whole-study findings and limits: The study designated roughly 160 TCR beta chains cytomegalovirus-associated. Later examination showed HLA-associated TCR beta chains had greater clonal expansion than equally common others.

The CDR3 totals 15 residues. Deletions cut 4 bases from V and 2 bases from J, with 15 bases between. The germline V gene encodes CDR1 MNHEY and CDR2 SMNVEV (reference sequence). The PCR was carried out with 60 Vbeta primers and 13 Jbeta primers. Method: immunoSEQ multiplex PCR; TCRdb's copy keeps in-frame clones and lacks some. This table holds approximately 300,000 clones, 70% to 90% found once. A word on this clone: The antigen remains undetermined.

Sequences were obtained from PBMCs. This clonotype was sampled from a woman between 35 and 50 years old in good health and CMV-seropositive. The chain has TRBV27 and TRBJ2-7; D may be TRBD1 (6 bases). The CDR3 sequence: CASSSGTPNPYEQYF. The CDR3 DNA reads TGTGCCAGCAGTTCCGGGACACCTAATCCCTACGAGCAGTACTTC.